This T cell receptor (beta chain) comes out of a study of shared clonotypes between healthy human individuals. Overall study results and limits: Naive subsets typically showed greater estimated richness than memory subsets.

A note on this clone: The antigen is undetermined.

V lost 5 bases and J 2 bases, leaving 10 bases between the germline ends. The CDR3 covers 14 residues. CDR1 SGHTA and CDR2 FQGNSA come from the germline V gene. Produced via immunoSEQ multiplex PCR; TCRdb's table is partial and in-frame only. The repertoire holds 2 million to 2.5 million clones, with 85% to 95% as singletons. J is TRBJ2-1 and V is TRBV7-2; tentatively, D is TRBD1 (6 bases). The sample taken for sequencing was naive CD4+ T cells sorted from blood. As to subset: CD45RA+ positively selected. This TCR was recovered from a man between 18 and 29 years old in good health. CDR3 in DNA: TGTGCCAGCAGCCGGGGACAACCCTACAATGAGCAGTTCTTC. Its protein product is CASSRGQPYNEQFF. The whole variable domain, remainder taken from reference TRBV7-2 and TRBJ2-1, is GAGVSQSPSNKVTEKGKDVELRCDPISGHTALYWYRQSLGQGLEFLIYFQGNSAPDKSGLPSDRFSAERTGGSVSTLTIQRTQQEDSAVYLCASSRGQPYNEQFFGPGTRLTVL.